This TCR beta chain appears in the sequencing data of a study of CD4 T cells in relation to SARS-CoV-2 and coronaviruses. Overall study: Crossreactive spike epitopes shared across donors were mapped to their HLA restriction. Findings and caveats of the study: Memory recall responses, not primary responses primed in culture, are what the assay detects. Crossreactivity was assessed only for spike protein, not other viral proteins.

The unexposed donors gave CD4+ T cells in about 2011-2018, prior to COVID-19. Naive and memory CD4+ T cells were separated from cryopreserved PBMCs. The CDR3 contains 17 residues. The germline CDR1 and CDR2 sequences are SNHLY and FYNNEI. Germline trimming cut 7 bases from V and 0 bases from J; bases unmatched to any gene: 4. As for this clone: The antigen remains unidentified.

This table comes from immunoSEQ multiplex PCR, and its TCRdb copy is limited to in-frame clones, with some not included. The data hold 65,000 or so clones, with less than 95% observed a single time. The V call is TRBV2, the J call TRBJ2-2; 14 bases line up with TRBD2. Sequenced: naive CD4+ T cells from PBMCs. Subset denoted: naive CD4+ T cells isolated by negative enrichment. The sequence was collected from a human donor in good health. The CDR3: CASTRLAGGSNTGELFF. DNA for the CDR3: TGTGCCAGCACGAGACTAGCGGGAGGGTCGAACACCGGGGAGCTGTTTTTT.